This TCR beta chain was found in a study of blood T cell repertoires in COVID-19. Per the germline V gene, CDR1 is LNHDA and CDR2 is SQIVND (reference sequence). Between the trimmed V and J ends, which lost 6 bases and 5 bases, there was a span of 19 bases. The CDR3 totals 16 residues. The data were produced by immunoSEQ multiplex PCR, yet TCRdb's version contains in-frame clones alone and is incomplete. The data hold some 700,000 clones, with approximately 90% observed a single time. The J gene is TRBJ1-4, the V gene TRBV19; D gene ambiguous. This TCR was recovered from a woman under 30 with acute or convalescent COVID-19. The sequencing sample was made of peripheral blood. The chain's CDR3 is CASSKRTDLQNEKLFF. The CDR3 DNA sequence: TGTGCCAGTAGCAAACGGACTGACCTTCAGAATGAAAAACTGTTTTTT.